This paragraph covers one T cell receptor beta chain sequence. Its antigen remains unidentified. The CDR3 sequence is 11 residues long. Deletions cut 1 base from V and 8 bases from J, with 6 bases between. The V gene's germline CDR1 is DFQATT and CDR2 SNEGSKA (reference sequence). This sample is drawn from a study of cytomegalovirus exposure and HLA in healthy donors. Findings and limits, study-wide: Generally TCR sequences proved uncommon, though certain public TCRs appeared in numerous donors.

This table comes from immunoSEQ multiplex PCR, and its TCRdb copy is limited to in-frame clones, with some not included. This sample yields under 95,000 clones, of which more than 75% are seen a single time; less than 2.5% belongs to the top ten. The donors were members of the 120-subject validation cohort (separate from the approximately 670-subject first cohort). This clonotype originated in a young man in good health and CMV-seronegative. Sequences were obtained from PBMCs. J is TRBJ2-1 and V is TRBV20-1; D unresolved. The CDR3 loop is CSARAMHEQFF. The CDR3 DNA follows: TGCAGTGCTAGAGCTATGCATGAGCAGTTCTTC.